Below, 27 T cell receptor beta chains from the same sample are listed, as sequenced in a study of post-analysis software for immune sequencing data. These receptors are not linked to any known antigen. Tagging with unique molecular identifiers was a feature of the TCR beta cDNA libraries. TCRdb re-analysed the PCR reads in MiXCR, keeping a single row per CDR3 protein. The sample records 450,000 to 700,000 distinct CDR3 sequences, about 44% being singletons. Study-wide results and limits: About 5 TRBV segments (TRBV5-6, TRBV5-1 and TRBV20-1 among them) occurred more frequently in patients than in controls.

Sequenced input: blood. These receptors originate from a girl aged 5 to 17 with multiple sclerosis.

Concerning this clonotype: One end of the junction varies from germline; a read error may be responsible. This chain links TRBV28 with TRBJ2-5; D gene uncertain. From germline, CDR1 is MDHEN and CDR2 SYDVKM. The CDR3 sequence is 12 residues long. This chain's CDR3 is CASNGDGYEQHF. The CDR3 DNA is TGTGCCAGCAACGGAGACGGCTACGAGCAGCACTTC.

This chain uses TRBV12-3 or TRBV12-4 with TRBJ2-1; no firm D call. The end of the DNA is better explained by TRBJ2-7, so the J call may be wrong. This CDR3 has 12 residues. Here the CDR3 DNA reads TGTGCCAGCAGTTCCATATACAATGAGCAGTACTTC. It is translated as CASSSIYNEQYF.

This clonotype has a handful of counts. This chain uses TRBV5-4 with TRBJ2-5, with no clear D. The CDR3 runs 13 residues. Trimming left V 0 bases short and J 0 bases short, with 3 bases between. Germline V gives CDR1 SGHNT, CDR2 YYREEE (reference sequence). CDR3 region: CASSLDDQETQYF. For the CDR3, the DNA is TGTGCCAGCAGCTTGGATGACCAAGAGACCCAGTACTTC.

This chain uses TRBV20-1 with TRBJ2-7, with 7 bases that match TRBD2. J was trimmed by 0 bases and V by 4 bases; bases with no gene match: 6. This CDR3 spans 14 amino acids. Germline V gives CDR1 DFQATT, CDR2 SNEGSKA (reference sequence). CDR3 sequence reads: CSATDTSASYEQYF. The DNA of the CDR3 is TGCAGTGCTACCGATACTAGCGCCTCCTACGAGCAGTACTTC.

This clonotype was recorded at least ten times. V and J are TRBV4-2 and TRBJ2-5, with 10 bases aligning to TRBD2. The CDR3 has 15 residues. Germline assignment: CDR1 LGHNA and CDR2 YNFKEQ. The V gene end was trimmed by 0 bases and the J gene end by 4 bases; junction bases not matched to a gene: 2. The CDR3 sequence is CASSQETSGRETQYF. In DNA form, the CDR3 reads TGTGCCAGCAGCCAAGAGACTAGCGGGCGAGAGACCCAGTACTTC.

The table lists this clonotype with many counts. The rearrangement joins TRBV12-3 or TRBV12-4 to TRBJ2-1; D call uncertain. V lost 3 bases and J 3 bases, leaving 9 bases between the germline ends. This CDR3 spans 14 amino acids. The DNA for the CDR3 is TGTGCCAGCAGTTTGAGGCAGATCTACAATGAGCAGTTCTTC. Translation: CASSLRQIYNEQFF.

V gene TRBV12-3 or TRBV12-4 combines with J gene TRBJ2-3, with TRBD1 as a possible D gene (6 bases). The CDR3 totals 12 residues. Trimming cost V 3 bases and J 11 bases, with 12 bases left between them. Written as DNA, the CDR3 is TGTGCCAGCAGTTTGGGGACAAGAATGCAGTATTTT. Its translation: CASSLGTRMQYF.

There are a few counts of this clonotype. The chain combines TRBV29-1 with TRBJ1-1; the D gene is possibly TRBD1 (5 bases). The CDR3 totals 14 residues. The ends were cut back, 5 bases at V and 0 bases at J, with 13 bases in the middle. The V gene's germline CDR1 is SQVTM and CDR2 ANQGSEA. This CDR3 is CSVLQEFMNTEAFF. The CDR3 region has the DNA TGCAGCGTTCTACAGGAGTTCATGAACACTGAAGCTTTCTTT.

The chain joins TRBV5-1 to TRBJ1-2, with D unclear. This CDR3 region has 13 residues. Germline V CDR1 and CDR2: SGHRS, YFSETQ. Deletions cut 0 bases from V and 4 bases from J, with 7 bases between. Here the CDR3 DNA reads TGCGCCAGCAGCTTGGATTCCGCCTATGGCTACACCTTC. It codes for CASSLDSAYGYTF.

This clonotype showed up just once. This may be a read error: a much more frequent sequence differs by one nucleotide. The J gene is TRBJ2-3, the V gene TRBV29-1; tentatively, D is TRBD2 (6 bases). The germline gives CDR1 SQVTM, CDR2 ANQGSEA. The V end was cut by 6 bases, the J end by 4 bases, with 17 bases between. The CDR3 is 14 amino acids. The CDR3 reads CSVVCTTGADTQYF. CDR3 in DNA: TGCAGCGTAGTGTGCACCACGGGAGCAGATACGCAGTATTTT.

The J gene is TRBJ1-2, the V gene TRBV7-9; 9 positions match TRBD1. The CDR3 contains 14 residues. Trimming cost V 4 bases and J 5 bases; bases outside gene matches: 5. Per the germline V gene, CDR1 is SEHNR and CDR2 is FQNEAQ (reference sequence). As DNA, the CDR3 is TGTGCCAGCAGCTACGCGACAGGGGGGTATGGCTACACCTTC. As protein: CASSYATGGYGYTF.

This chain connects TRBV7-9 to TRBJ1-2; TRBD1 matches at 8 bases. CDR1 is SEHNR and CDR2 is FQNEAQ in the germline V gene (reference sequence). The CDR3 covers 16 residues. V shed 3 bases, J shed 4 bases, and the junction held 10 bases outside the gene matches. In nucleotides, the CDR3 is TGTGCCAGCAGCTTGGCCGACAGGGGAGGAAGCTATGGCTACACCTTC. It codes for CASSLADRGGSYGYTF. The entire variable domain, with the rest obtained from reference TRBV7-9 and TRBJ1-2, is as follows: DTGVSQNPRHKITKRGQNVTFRCDPISEHNRLYWYRQTLGQGPEFLTYFQNEAQLEKSRLLSDRFSAERPKGSFSTLEIQRTEQGDSAMYLCASSLADRGGSYGYTFGSGTRLTVV.

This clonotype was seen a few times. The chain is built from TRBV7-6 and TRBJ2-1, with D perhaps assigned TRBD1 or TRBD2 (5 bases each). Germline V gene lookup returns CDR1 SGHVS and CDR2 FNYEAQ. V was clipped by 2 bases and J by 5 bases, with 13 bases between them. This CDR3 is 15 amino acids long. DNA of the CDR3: TGTGCCAGCAGCTTAAGGGACCCTACCGACAATGAGCAGTTCTTC. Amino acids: CASSLRDPTDNEQFF.

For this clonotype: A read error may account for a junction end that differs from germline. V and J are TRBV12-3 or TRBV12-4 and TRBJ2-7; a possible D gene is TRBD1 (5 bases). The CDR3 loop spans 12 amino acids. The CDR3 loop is CTSSLRVYEQYF. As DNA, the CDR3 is TGTACCAGCAGTCTCAGGGTCTACGAGCAGTACTTC.

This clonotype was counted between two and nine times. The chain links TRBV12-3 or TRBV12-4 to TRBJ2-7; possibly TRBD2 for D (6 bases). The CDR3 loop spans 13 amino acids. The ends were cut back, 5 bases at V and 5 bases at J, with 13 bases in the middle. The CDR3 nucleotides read TGTGCCAGCAGTGGCCGGCGGGAAGACGAGCAGTACTTC. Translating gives CASSGRREDEQYF.

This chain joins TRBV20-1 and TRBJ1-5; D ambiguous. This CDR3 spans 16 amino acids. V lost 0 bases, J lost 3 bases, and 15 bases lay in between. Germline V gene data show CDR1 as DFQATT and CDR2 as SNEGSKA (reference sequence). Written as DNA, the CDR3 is TGCAGTGCTAGAGATCAAGGCAGGTTTTCCAATCAGCCCCAGCATTTT. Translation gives CSARDQGRFSNQPQHF.

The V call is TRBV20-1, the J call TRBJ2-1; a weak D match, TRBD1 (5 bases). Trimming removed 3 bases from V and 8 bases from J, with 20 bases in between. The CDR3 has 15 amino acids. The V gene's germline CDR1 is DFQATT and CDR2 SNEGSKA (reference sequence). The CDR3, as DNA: TGCAGTGCTAGGGCCCCCAGGGAAAAGAAAGATGAGCAGTTCTTC. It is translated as CSARAPREKKDEQFF.

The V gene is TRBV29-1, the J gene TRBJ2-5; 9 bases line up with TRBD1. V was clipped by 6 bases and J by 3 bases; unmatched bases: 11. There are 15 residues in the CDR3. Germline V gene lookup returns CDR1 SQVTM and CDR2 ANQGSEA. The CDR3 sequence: CSVPNPGQGKETQYF. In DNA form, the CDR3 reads TGCAGCGTCCCTAATCCGGGACAGGGAAAAGAGACCCAGTACTTC.

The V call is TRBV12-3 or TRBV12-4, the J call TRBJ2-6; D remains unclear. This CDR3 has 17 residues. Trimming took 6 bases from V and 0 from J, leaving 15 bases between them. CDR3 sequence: CASSPPGSLSGANVLTF. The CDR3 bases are TGTGCCAGCAGCCCACCCGGGTCCCTCTCTGGGGCCAACGTCCTGACTTTC.

The CDR3, as DNA: TGTGCCATCAGTGGGACAGGGACGAACACCGGGGAGCTGTTTTTT. This sequence encodes CAISGTGTNTGELFF. The chain combines TRBV10-3 with TRBJ2-2; 8 positions agree with TRBD1. The germline V gene has CDR1 ENHRY and CDR2 SYGVKD. This CDR3 has 15 residues. V shed 4 bases, J shed 0 bases, and the junction held 1 base outside the gene matches.

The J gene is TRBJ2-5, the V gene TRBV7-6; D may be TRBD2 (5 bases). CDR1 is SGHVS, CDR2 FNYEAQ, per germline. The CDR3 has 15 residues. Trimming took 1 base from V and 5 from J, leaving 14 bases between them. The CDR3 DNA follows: TGTGCCAGCAGCTTAGATGCCGGAACTAGGGAGACCCAGTACTTC. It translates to CASSLDAGTRETQYF.

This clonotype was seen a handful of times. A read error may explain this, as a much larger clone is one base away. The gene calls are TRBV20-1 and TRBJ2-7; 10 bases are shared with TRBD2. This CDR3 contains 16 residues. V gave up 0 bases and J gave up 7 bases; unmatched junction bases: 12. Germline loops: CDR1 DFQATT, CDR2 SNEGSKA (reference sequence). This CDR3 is CSARDRLAGSYNEQYF. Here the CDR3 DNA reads TGCAGTGCTAGAGATCGACTAGCGGGCTCCTACAATGAGCAGTACTTC.

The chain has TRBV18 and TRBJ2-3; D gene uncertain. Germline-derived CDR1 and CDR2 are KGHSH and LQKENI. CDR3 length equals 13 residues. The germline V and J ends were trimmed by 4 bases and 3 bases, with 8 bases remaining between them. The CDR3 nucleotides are TGTGCCAGCTCACGCTCCGTGACAGATACGCAGTATTTT. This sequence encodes CASSRSVTDTQYF. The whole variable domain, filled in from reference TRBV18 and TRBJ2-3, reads NAGVMQNPRHLVRRRGQEARLRCSPMKGHSHVYWYRQLPEEGLKFMVYLQKENIIDESGMPKERFSAEFPKEGPSILRIQQVVRGDSAAYFCASSRSVTDTQYFGPGTRLTVL.

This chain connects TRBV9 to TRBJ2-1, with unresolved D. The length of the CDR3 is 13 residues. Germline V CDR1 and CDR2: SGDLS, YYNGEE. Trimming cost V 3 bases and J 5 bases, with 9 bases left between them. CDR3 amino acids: CASSEHLNNEQFF. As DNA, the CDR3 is TGTGCCAGCAGCGAACACCTGAACAATGAGCAGTTCTTC.

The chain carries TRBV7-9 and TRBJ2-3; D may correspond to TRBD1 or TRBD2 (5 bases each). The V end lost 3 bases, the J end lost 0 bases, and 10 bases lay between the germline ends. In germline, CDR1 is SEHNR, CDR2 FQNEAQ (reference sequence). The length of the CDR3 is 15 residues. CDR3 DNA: TGTGCCAGCAGCTTGGACGGGGCCAGCACAGATACGCAGTATTTT. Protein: CASSLDGASTDTQYF.

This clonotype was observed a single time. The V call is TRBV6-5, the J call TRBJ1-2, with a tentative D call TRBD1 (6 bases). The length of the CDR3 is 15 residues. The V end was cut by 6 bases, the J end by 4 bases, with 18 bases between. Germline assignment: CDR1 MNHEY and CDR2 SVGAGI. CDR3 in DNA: TGTGCCAGCAGCTCCCCCTTAGACAGGACCTATGGCTACACCTTC. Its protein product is CASSSPLDRTYGYTF.

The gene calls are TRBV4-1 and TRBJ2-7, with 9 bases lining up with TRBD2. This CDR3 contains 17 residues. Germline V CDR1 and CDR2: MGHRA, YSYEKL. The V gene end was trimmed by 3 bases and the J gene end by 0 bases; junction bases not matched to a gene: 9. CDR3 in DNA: TGCGCCAGCAGCCATGGGGGCGGGAGGGCCGACTCCTACGAGCAGTACTTC. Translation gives CASSHGGGRADSYEQYF.